Presented here are 21 T cell receptor beta chains from one specimen sequenced in a study of glioma-infiltrating T cells after dendritic cell vaccination. The time point here: after dendritic cell vaccination, including at tumor progression/relapse. The table came from immunoSEQ multiplex PCR; TCRdb's copy has only in-frame clones and leaves some out. This sample carries about 50,000 clones, roughly 90% of them seen once, and the ten largest clones take roughly 5.3%. Specimen: blood, collected after dendritic cell vaccination. The receptors originated from a human donor with glioblastoma.

This sequence joins TRBV11-2 and TRBJ2-1, with 9 bases identical to TRBD2. Unmatched junction bases numbered 7, after V lost 0 bases and J lost 13 bases. Germline V gene data show CDR1 as SGHAT and CDR2 as FQNNGV. CDR3 size: 14 residues. Here the CDR3 reads CASSLEYGGRAQFF. The CDR3 DNA is TGTGCCAGCAGCTTAGAGTATGGCGGGAGGGCCCAGTTCTTC.

The chain combines TRBV6-1 with TRBJ1-2; 10 positions agree with TRBD1. Germline V lookup: CDR1 MNHNS, CDR2 SASEGT. The CDR3 is made up of 13 amino acids. J was trimmed by 8 bases and V by 5 bases; bases with no gene match: 5. CDR3 nucleotide sequence: TGTGCCAGCAGTCCCGACAGGGGGCGAGGCTACACCTTC. Protein sequence: CASSPDRGRGYTF.

This chain connects TRBV14 to TRBJ1-4; 9 nucleotides line up with TRBD1. Germline values: CDR1 SGHDN, CDR2 FVKESK. The length of the CDR3 is 18 residues. The ends lost 0 bases at V and 0 bases at J; junction bases unmatched: 5. The CDR3 reads CASSQEGDRGTTNEKLFF. The CDR3 nucleotides are TGTGCCAGCAGCCAAGAGGGAGACAGGGGGACAACTAATGAAAAACTGTTTTTT.

J is TRBJ2-7 and V is TRBV12-5; TRBD1 aligns across 9 bases. Germline values: CDR1 LGHNT, CDR2 FRNRAP. V was clipped by 5 bases and J by 2 bases; unmatched bases: 10. CDR3 length: 16 amino acids. In nucleotides, the CDR3 is TGTGCTAGTGGTCGTGACGACAGGGGGTTCCCCTACGAGCAGTACTTC. This gives the protein CASGRDDRGFPYEQYF.

This chain uses TRBV7-6 with TRBJ1-6; D might be TRBD1 (6 bases). The CDR3 loop spans 16 amino acids. Germline V gene data show CDR1 as SGHVS and CDR2 as FNYEAQ. Trimming took off 5 bases at V and 0 bases at J, with 11 bases between the two ends. CDR3 loop: CASSPRGISYNSPLHF. CDR3 nucleotide sequence: TGTGCCAGCAGCCCCAGGGGAATCTCCTATAATTCACCCCTCCACTTT.

Regarding this clone: This specimen includes other DNA sequences encoding the same CDR3. The chain links TRBV9 to TRBJ2-7, with D possibly TRBD2 on 5 matching bases. Trimming took off 0 bases at V and 2 bases at J, with 9 bases between the two ends. Germline CDR1 and CDR2: SGDLS and YYNGEE. The CDR3 has 14 amino acids. CDR3: CASSVGGGTYEQYF. The CDR3 bases are TGTGCCAGCAGCGTAGGAGGAGGTACCTACGAGCAGTACTTC.

Here the CDR3 reads CAINRGDLNTEAFF. The CDR3 nucleotides read TGTGCCATTAACAGGGGCGACCTGAACACTGAAGCTTTCTTT. This chain links TRBV10-3 with TRBJ1-1; 7 bases agree with TRBD1. Germline values: CDR1 ENHRY, CDR2 SYGVKD. The CDR3 is 14 amino acids. The trim removed 9 bases at V and 0 bases at J, leaving 7 bases unmatched.

This clone was seen just once. This chain links TRBV10-3 with TRBJ2-3, with TRBD2 as a possible D gene (5 bases). Germline V gene sequence: CDR1 ENHRY, CDR2 SYGVKD. The CDR3 extends over 15 amino acids. The V gene lost 7 bases and the J gene lost 0 bases, with 14 bases spanning the gap. As DNA, the CDR3 is TGTGCCATCAAGGTGTCAGCGGTTAGCACAGATACGCAGTATTTT. This sequence encodes CAIKVSAVSTDTQYF.

The chain couples TRBV5-6 to TRBJ1-2; TRBD1 matches at 7 bases. The trim removed 6 bases at V and 0 bases at J, leaving 5 bases unmatched. This CDR3 comprises 14 residues. The germline V gene encodes CDR1 SGHDT and CDR2 YYEEEE. In DNA, the CDR3 is TGTGCCAGCAAGTGGACAGGTCCTAACTATGGCTACACCTTC. Protein product: CASKWTGPNYGYTF.

The genes are TRBV4-1 and TRBJ2-2, with 14 bases lining up with TRBD2. Trimming took 4 bases from V and 0 from J; bases not matched to a gene: 7. In germline, CDR1 is MGHRA, CDR2 YSYEKL. This CDR3 comprises 19 residues. The CDR3 nucleotides read TGCGCCAGCAGCCCTAGACTAGCGGGAGGGGTCACGAACACCGGGGAGCTGTTTTTT. Translation gives CASSPRLAGGVTNTGELFF.

The V and J genes are TRBV4-2 and TRBJ1-1, with D hard to call. Between the trimmed V and J ends, which lost 1 base and 2 bases, there was a span of 11 bases. CDR3 length: 15 residues. Germline V gene data show CDR1 as LGHNA and CDR2 as YNFKEQ. In nucleotides, the CDR3 is TGTGCCAGCAGCCAAGTGCGGGGTGATAACACTGAAGCTTTCTTT. Translation: CASSQVRGDNTEAFF.

This chain connects TRBV7-2 to TRBJ2-1; tentative D call: TRBD1 (5 bases). This CDR3 is 14 amino acids long. In germline, CDR1 is SGHTA, CDR2 FQGNSA. Trimming stripped 7 bases from V and 2 bases from J, with 12 bases between. The CDR3 DNA sequence: TGTGCCAGCAATTCCCAGGGCACCTACAATGAGCAGTTCTTC. It codes for CASNSQGTYNEQFF.

The chain uses TRBV9 and TRBJ2-6; TRBD1 aligns across 7 bases. The J segment lost 0 bases and the V segment lost 3 bases, leaving 9 bases of the junction unmatched. The CDR3 spans 18 residues. Looked up from germline, CDR1 is SGDLS and CDR2 is YYNGEE. The CDR3, as DNA: TGTGCCAGCAGCGCTCCGGGACAGACCCACTCTGGGGCCAACGTCCTGACTTTC. It specifies CASSAPGQTHSGANVLTF.

Note on this clone: An end of the junction differs from the germline gene, which may be a read error. In DNA, the CDR3 is TGTGCTAGCAGTCCCACGAGGGCGGGGCGGGAGACCCAGTACTTC. Residues: CASSPTRAGRETQYF. The J gene is TRBJ2-5, the V gene TRBV7-7; TRBD2 is a possible D gene (6 bases). This CDR3 region has 15 residues. Per the germline V gene, CDR1 is SSHAT and CDR2 is FNYEAQ (reference sequence).

The rearrangement links TRBV7-3 to TRBJ1-1; 8 nucleotides align to TRBD1. Trimming at V came to 0 bases and at J to 3 bases, leaving 6 bases not matched to a gene. This CDR3 comprises 16 residues. The germline V gene encodes CDR1 SGHTA and CDR2 FQGTGA. The CDR3 loop is CASSLTQGAPDTEAFF. In DNA form, the CDR3 reads TGTGCCAGCAGCTTAACCCAGGGGGCGCCGGACACTGAAGCTTTCTTT. The entire variable domain, with the rest obtained from reference TRBV7-3 and TRBJ1-1, is as follows: GAGVSQTPSNKVTEKGKYVELRCDPISGHTALYWYRQSLGQGPEFLIYFQGTGAADDSGLPNDRFFAVRPEGSVSTLKIQRTERGDSAVYLCASSLTQGAPDTEAFFGQGTRLTVV.

This chain uses TRBV28 with TRBJ1-2, with D possibly TRBD1 on 6 matching bases. Germline CDR1 reads MDHEN; CDR2 reads SYDVKM. Trimming removed 3 bases from V and 4 bases from J, with 12 bases in between. The CDR3 consists of 14 residues. CDR3 loop: CASSFPEGVYGYTF. The CDR3 coding sequence is TGTGCCAGCAGTTTTCCCGAGGGGGTCTATGGCTACACCTTC.

The CDR3 DNA sequence: TGTGCCAGCAGACCTGGACTAGTAGTGCACAATGAGCAGTTCTTC. This translates into CASRPGLVVHNEQFF. The chain employs TRBV6-1 and TRBJ2-1, with 7 bases lining up with TRBD2. CDR1 and CDR2 from the germline V gene are MNHNS and SASEGT. The CDR3 loop spans 15 amino acids. V was pared by 6 bases and J by 5 bases, with 10 bases of the junction left unmatched.

This clone was detected once. Here the CDR3 omits its conserved ending phenylalanine or tryptophan, so a read error is the likely source. The DNA is omitted, as the CDR3 cannot be located on it reliably, and the CDR3 follows TCRdb's listing. The chain couples TRBV20-1 to TRBJ1-2; the table's D call TRBD1 went unverified against the DNA. The length of the CDR3 is 8 amino acids, counting both ends. Germline V gives CDR1 DFQATT, CDR2 SNEGSKA (reference sequence). The CDR3 sequence is CSARDRAL.

The chain combines TRBV2 with TRBJ2-3; D perhaps matches TRBD1 (9 bases). The germline V gene has CDR1 SNHLY and CDR2 FYNNEI. CDR3 length equals 14 residues. V was trimmed by 6 bases and J by 8 bases, leaving 18 bases between them. In DNA form, the CDR3 reads TGTGCCAGCAGCCGGGGGGGACAGGGAGGTACGCAGTATTTT. This encodes CASSRGGQGGTQYF. Filled out from reference TRBV2 and TRBJ2-3, the complete variable domain reads EPEVTQTPSHQVTQMGQEVILRCVPISNHLYFYWYRQILGQKVEFLVSFYNNEISEKSEIFDDQFSVERPDGSNFTLKIRSTKLEDSAMYFCASSRGGQGGTQYFGPGTRLTVL.

J is TRBJ2-2 and V is TRBV10-3, with a weak D call TRBD2 (6 bases). Trimming pared 10 bases from V and 4 bases from J, leaving 10 bases between. Germline assignment: CDR1 ENHRY and CDR2 SYGVKD. CDR3 length equals 12 residues. This chain's CDR3 is CASRGSTGELFF. As DNA, the CDR3 is TGTGCCAGCCGGGGGAGCACCGGGGAGCTGTTTTTT.

The V gene is TRBV28, the J gene TRBJ2-7; 7 bases line up with TRBD1. Trimming cost V 8 bases and J 3 bases; bases outside gene matches: 10. The CDR3 length is 14 residues. Germline V lookup: CDR1 MDHEN, CDR2 SYDVKM. DNA of the CDR3: TGTGCCAGCGGAGTAGGGGGCGCGAGCTACGAGCAGTACTTC. Protein: CASGVGGASYEQYF.